This T cell receptor beta chain came from a study of blood T cell repertoires in COVID-19. For the study at large: The origin of the acute and convalescent COVID-19 samples was the United States, Italy and Spain. The analysed material was cDNA or gDNA that came from T cells, B-cell-depleted T cells, or PBMCs.

Looked up from germline, CDR1 is SGHRS and CDR2 is YFSETQ. Trimming at V came to 4 bases and at J to 2 bases, leaving 7 bases not matched to a gene. There are 17 residues in the CDR3. As originally analysed: How many nucleated cells were present was estimated from reference gene primer amplification. Libraries were prepared by immunoSEQ multiplex PCR; TCRdb keeps only in-frame clonotypes and omits some of them. The D gene and trimming were derived from the DNA, and the V and J assignments and clone size from that table. The sample records over 300,000 clones, around 89% being singletons. V is TRBV5-1 and J is TRBJ2-1, with TRBD2 identical over 12 bases. The source is a man aged 40-55 years with acute or convalescent COVID-19. Sequencing was performed on peripheral blood. CDR3 protein: CASSVTSGSFTYNEQFF. The CDR3 DNA is TGCGCCAGCAGCGTGACTAGCGGGAGTTTCACCTACAATGAGCAGTTCTTC.